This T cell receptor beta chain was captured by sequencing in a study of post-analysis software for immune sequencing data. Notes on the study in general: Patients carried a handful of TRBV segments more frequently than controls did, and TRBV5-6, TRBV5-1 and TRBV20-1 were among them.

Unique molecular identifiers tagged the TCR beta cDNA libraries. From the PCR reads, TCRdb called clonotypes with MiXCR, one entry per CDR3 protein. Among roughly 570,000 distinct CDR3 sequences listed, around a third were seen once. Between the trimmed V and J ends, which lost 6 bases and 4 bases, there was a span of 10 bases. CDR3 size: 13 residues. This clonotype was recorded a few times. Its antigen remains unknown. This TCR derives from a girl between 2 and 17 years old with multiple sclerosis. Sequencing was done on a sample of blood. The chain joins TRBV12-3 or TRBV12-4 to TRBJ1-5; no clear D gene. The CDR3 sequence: CASSPMANQPQHF. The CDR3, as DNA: TGTGCCAGCAGCCCTATGGCTAATCAGCCCCAGCATTTT.